This T cell receptor (beta chain) was documented in a study of blood T cell repertoires in COVID-19. Across the whole study: Acute and convalescent COVID-19 samples came from the United States, Italy and Spain.

Assay used: immunoSEQ multiplex PCR; TCRdb lists only in-frame clones, some missing. The sample consists of 86,000 or so clones, roughly 86% of them appearing once. Many counts were recorded for this clone. J lost 5 bases, V lost 4 bases, and 7 bases had no gene match. This CDR3 has 14 residues. Germline CDR1 MNHEY, CDR2 SVGAGI. What was sequenced was peripheral blood. This receptor was taken from a woman older than 75 with acute or convalescent COVID-19. The rearrangement uses TRBV6-5 and TRBJ1-2; 7 bases map to TRBD1. CDR3 in DNA: TGTGCCAGCAGTTTTACAGGGGTCTCGTATGGCTACACCTTC. Amino acid sequence: CASSFTGVSYGYTF.